This T cell receptor beta chain was observed in a study of TIL therapy for anti-PD-1-resistant metastatic lung cancer. Whole-study context: Progressing patients received lymphodepletion, expanded TIL infusion and IL-2.

Time point here: pre-treatment sample, taken before nivolumab and TIL therapy. Sequencing used immunoSEQ v3. Libraries were sequenced to 2 million or so read pairs (survey) or roughly 5-6.5 million (deep). Assay: immunoSEQ multiplex PCR; the TCRdb copy retains only in-frame clones and omits some. The sample yields fewer than 40,000 clones, around two thirds seen once. The V segment lost 1 base and the J segment 5 bases; nucleotides outside the gene matches: 7. The germline V gene encodes CDR1 SEHNR and CDR2 FQNEAQ (reference sequence). This CDR3 contains 15 residues. This chain links TRBV7-9 with TRBJ1-2, with 7 bases lining up with TRBD1. The receptor was isolated from a woman between 30 and 79 years old with non-small cell lung cancer. Sample: blood, taken at baseline. Here the CDR3 DNA reads TGTGCCAGCAGCTTAGGACAGGGTTCCCCTTATGGCTACACCTTC. As protein: CASSLGQGSPYGYTF.